One and the same sample provided the 11 T cell receptor beta chains below, sequenced in a study of blood T cell repertoires in COVID-19. Profiled with immunoSEQ multiplex PCR; TCRdb holds only in-frame clones, not every one. Among over 250,000 clones listed, approximately 78% were seen once. Sequenced: PBMCs or T cells enriched from blood (not recorded which). These receptors all stem from a man aged 35-49 years who had been exposed to COVID-19.

The chain carries TRBV10-3 and TRBJ1-4, with TRBD1 as a possible D gene (5 bases). The CDR3 totals 15 residues. Per germline, CDR1 ENHRY and CDR2 SYGVKD. Deletions cut 2 bases from V and 7 bases from J, with 14 bases between. CDR3 DNA: TGTGCCATCAGTGAGCGCGGGGGTTCAAGTGAAAAACTGTTTTTT. This gives the protein CAISERGGSSEKLFF.

J is TRBJ1-1 and V is TRBV9, with TRBD1 as a possible D gene (5 bases). Trimming removed 2 bases at V and 1 base at J, with 6 bases between. Germline CDR1 reads SGDLS; CDR2 reads YYNGEE. The CDR3 sequence is 13 residues long. The CDR3 here is CASSVQGNTEAFF. The CDR3 nucleotides read TGTGCCAGCAGCGTGCAGGGGAACACTGAAGCTTTCTTT.

This sequence joins TRBV27 and TRBJ1-2, with D hard to call. Trimming removed 3 bases from V and 0 bases from J, with 5 bases in between. This CDR3 has 13 residues. From germline, CDR1 is MNHEY and CDR2 SMNVEV (reference sequence). CDR3: CASSFGTNYGYTF. The CDR3 DNA follows: TGTGCCAGCAGTTTCGGGACTAACTATGGCTACACCTTC.

This clone turned up a few times. The V gene is TRBV18, the J gene TRBJ2-7, with D uncertain. Per germline, CDR1 KGHSH and CDR2 LQKENI. CDR3 size: 14 residues. The germline V and J ends were trimmed by 3 bases and 2 bases, with 11 bases remaining between them. The CDR3 coding sequence is TGTGCCAGCTCACCCCCCACTGTTACCTACGAGCAGTACTTC. Its protein is CASSPPTVTYEQYF.

In its sample, this clone was seen once. The chain couples TRBV18 to TRBJ1-4; TRBD1 is a possible D gene (5 bases). V was clipped by 3 bases and J by 7 bases, with 9 bases between them. The germline V gene encodes CDR1 KGHSH and CDR2 LQKENI. The CDR3 totals 13 residues. CDR3 coding DNA: TGTGCCAGCTCACCCCCAGGGCGTGAAAAACTGTTTTTT. This translates into CASSPPGREKLFF. The whole variable domain, filled in from reference TRBV18 and TRBJ1-4, reads NAGVMQNPRHLVRRRGQEARLRCSPMKGHSHVYWYRQLPEEGLKFMVYLQKENIIDESGMPKERFSAEFPKEGPSILRIQQVVRGDSAAYFCASSPPGREKLFFGSGTQLSVL.

The chain has TRBV19 and TRBJ1-2, with unresolved D. V lost 3 bases and J 9 bases, leaving 26 bases between the germline ends. This CDR3 comprises 17 residues. The V gene's germline CDR1 is LNHDA and CDR2 SQIVND (reference sequence). CDR3 DNA: TGTGCCAGTAGTATCTACCCAGACCGCAAACACAGTGTGCGCTACACCTTC. This translates into CASSIYPDRKHSVRYTF.

J is TRBJ2-1 and V is TRBV11-2; TRBD2 agrees at 7 bases. From germline, CDR1 is SGHAT and CDR2 FQNNGV. The V gene end was trimmed by 5 bases and the J gene end by 6 bases; junction bases not matched to a gene: 16. The CDR3 is 17 residues long. The CDR3 spells CASSIRGSRDGLNEQFF. CDR3 DNA sequence: TGTGCCAGCAGCATACGCGGGAGTAGGGATGGGCTCAATGAGCAGTTCTTC.

This chain links TRBV13 with TRBJ2-7, with D perhaps TRBD2 (6 bases). The ends were cut back, 6 bases at V and 1 base at J, with 13 bases in the middle. Germline loops: CDR1 PRHDT, CDR2 FYEKMQ (reference sequence). This CDR3 is built from 14 residues. This chain's CDR3 is CASSWGDRSYEQYF. The CDR3 DNA follows: TGTGCCAGCAGTTGGGGGGACCGATCCTACGAGCAGTACTTC.

The chain links TRBV4-1 to TRBJ1-4, with 7 positions matching TRBD1. There are 17 residues in the CDR3. J gave up 0 bases and V 1 base, and 5 bases lay outside the gene matches. The V gene's germline CDR1 is MGHRA and CDR2 YSYEKL. The CDR3 spells CASSQGQGSATNEKLFF. The CDR3 nucleotides read TGCGCCAGCAGCCAAGGACAGGGTAGCGCAACTAATGAAAAACTGTTTTTT.

This clone appeared a single time. The chain has TRBV11-2 and TRBJ2-1; 10 nucleotides align to TRBD2. Trimming removed 4 bases from V and 13 bases from J; junction bases left unmatched: 10. CDR1 and CDR2 from the germline V gene are SGHAT and FQNNGV. This CDR3 region has 14 residues. CDR3 coding DNA: TGTGCCAGCAGCTCGCTAGCGGGAGTCGTTAGACAGTTCTTC. Translating gives CASSSLAGVVRQFF.

The chain recombines TRBV19 with TRBJ2-1; 7 bases agree with TRBD2. V was clipped by 10 bases and J by 9 bases; unmatched bases: 9. Germline assignment: CDR1 LNHDA and CDR2 SQIVND (reference sequence). The CDR3 runs 12 residues. CDR3 sequence reads: CATTGGLREQFF. The CDR3 DNA is TGTGCCACCACGGGAGGACTTCGTGAGCAGTTCTTC.